A single sample gave rise to the 28 T cell receptor beta chains below, sequenced in a study of spatial heterogeneity in lung cancer. TCRdb redid the calling of the 5' RACE reads with MiXCR, one entry per CDR3 protein. The data show roughly 2,900 distinct CDR3 sequences, around 12% seen once. Time point specified: sample taken at primary tumor resection. Frozen PBMC, nontumor lung or tumor provided whole RNA, which was sequenced unsorted. Specimen: normal lung tissue next to the tumor, collected at surgery. These receptors were obtained from a male donor with early-stage non-small cell lung cancer.

This chain uses TRBV6-2 or TRBV6-3 with TRBJ2-5, with D possibly being TRBD1 (6 bases). The CDR3 runs to 13 residues. V was cut by 4 bases and J by 5 bases, with 11 bases left in between. Germline assignment: CDR1 MNHEY and CDR2 SVGEGT. CDR3 nucleotide sequence: TGTGCCAGCAGTTCTACAGGGCCCGAGACCCAGTACTTC. Its protein product is CASSSTGPETQYF.

The sample holds a few counts of this clonotype. V and J are TRBV12-3 or TRBV12-4 and TRBJ2-5, with TRBD1 as a possible D gene (6 bases). The CDR3 is 16 amino acids. V shed 5 bases and J shed 2 bases, with 18 bases lying between them. CDR3 in amino acids: CASSLRQAALQETQYF. The CDR3, as DNA: TGTGCCAGCAGTCTTAGACAGGCCGCCTTACAAGAGACCCAGTACTTC.

V usage is TRBV29-1 and J usage is TRBJ2-1, with 9 bases that match TRBD2. The junction had 5 bases not matched to a gene; V was cut back by 3 bases and J by 5 bases. Looked up from germline, CDR1 is SQVTM and CDR2 is ANQGSEA. CDR3 length equals 14 residues. CDR3 coding DNA: TGCAGCGTTGACCGACTAGCGGTTAACAATGAGCAGTTCTTC. It codes for CSVDRLAVNNEQFF.

By share, this clonotype counts as medium-sized (0.01 to 0.1%). The chain recombines TRBV5-1 with TRBJ2-7; TRBD2 is a possible D gene (5 bases). CDR1 and CDR2 from the germline V gene are SGHRS and YFSETQ. The CDR3 is 13 amino acids. V was trimmed by 4 bases and J by 0 bases, leaving 8 bases between them. The CDR3 here is CASSTEGSYEQYF. The CDR3 region has the DNA TGCGCCAGCAGCACTGAGGGCTCCTACGAGCAGTACTTC.

The count of this clonotype is one. This chain joins TRBV11-2 and TRBJ1-6; 7 bases map to TRBD1. V lost 4 bases, J lost 7 bases, and 4 bases stayed unmatched. The CDR3 sequence is 14 residues long. Germline assignment: CDR1 SGHAT and CDR2 FQNNGV. In nucleotides, the CDR3 is TGTGCCAGCAGCTCGGACAGGCTAAATTCACCCCTCCACTTT. Its protein product is CASSSDRLNSPLHF. The full variable domain, completed using reference TRBV11-2 and TRBJ1-6, is EAGVAQSPRYKIIEKRQSVAFWCNPISGHATLYWYQQILGQGPKLLIQFQNNGVVDDSQLPKDRFSAERLKGVDSTLKIQPAKLEDSAVYLCASSSDRLNSPLHFGNGTRLTVT.

The chain couples TRBV29-1 to TRBJ2-7; 7 nucleotides agree with TRBD1. CDR1 and CDR2 from the germline V gene are SQVTM and ANQGSEA. The J segment lost 3 bases and the V segment lost 4 bases, leaving 3 bases of the junction unmatched. The CDR3 loop spans 12 amino acids. The CDR3 bases are TGCAGCGTTGGGGACAGCGTCTACGAGCAGTACTTC. Its protein is CSVGDSVYEQYF.

This clonotype was recorded many times. The genes are TRBV7-2 and TRBJ2-2; 9 bases map to TRBD2. The V and J ends lost 4 bases and 7 bases, in that order; junction bases with no gene match: 16. CDR1 and CDR2 from the germline V gene are SGHTA and FQGNSA. This CDR3 contains 18 residues. For the CDR3, the DNA is TGTGCCAGCAGCTCTCCCCAGGGCGGGAGGGCCGTCGTCGGGGAGCTGTTTTTT. This encodes CASSSPQGGRAVVGELFF.

This clonotype is medium-sized. The chain links TRBV30 to TRBJ2-3, with TRBD2 matching 7 bases. CDR3 length equals 15 residues. Germline V CDR1 and CDR2: GTSNPN, SVGIG (reference sequence). Trimming removed 4 bases from V and 4 bases from J; junction bases left unmatched: 11. The CDR3, as DNA: TGTGCCTGGACCATCTCCGGCGGGAGACCAGATACGCAGTATTTT. The encoded protein is CAWTISGGRPDTQYF.

This clonotype has ten or more counts. V usage is TRBV7-4 and J usage is TRBJ2-2; the D is unclear. Germline V gene data show CDR1 as SGHVT and CDR2 as SQSDAQ. Trimming cost V 5 bases and J 4 bases, with 8 bases left between them. This CDR3 comprises 13 residues. The chain's CDR3 is CASSADITGELFF. CDR3 sequence (DNA): TGTGCCAGCAGCGCCGACATCACCGGGGAGCTGTTTTTT.

Sample share makes this clonotype medium-sized. As DNA, the CDR3 is TGTGCCAGCAGCCAGGGGCGTGGCTACACCTTC. As protein: CASSQGRGYTF. This rearrangement joins TRBV6-6 to TRBJ1-2, with D possibly TRBD1 on 6 matching bases. The CDR3 has 11 residues. V was pared by 6 bases and J by 7 bases, with 9 bases between. CDR1 MNHNY and CDR2 SVGAGI come from the germline V gene (reference sequence).

In this sample, this clonotype is medium-sized. This chain joins TRBV11-2 and TRBJ1-4, with TRBD1 identical over 10 bases. Per the germline V gene, CDR1 is SGHAT and CDR2 is FQNNGV. J lost 8 bases, V lost 3 bases, and 3 bases had no gene match. This CDR3 is 14 amino acids long. Written as DNA, the CDR3 is TGTGCCAGCAGCTTGGGGACAGGGGTGGAAAAACTGTTTTTT. Translated, it gives CASSLGTGVEKLFF.

By share, this clonotype ranks as medium-sized. This chain uses TRBV7-9 with TRBJ2-5; 8 bases are shared with TRBD2. This CDR3 contains 15 residues. Trimming at V came to 3 bases and at J to 2 bases, leaving 5 bases not matched to a gene. Per the germline V gene, CDR1 is SEHNR and CDR2 is FQNEAQ (reference sequence). CDR3 sequence: CASSFTSGRQETQYF. In nucleotides, the CDR3 is TGTGCCAGCAGCTTCACTAGCGGTCGTCAAGAGACCCAGTACTTC.

This clonotype was detected only a few times. This chain joins TRBV7-8 and TRBJ1-5; D not certain. This CDR3 is built from 12 residues. CDR1 and CDR2 (germline): SGHVS, FQNEAQ. V lost 1 base to trimming and J lost 4 bases, with 2 bases between them. CDR3 residues: CASSLGNQPQHF. The CDR3 DNA reads as TGTGCCAGCAGCTTAGGGAATCAGCCCCAGCATTTT.

This clonotype is labeled medium-sized (0.01 to 0.1%). V and J are TRBV11-2 and TRBJ1-2, with unresolved D. The CDR3 length is 13 residues. V was cut by 7 bases and J by 2 bases, with 11 bases left in between. From germline, CDR1 is SGHAT and CDR2 FQNNGV. CDR3 region: CASTPTGNYGYTF. The DNA of the CDR3 is TGTGCCAGCACCCCTACTGGAAACTATGGCTACACCTTC. The variable domain in full, with the rest retrieved from reference TRBV11-2 and TRBJ1-2, is EAGVAQSPRYKIIEKRQSVAFWCNPISGHATLYWYQQILGQGPKLLIQFQNNGVVDDSQLPKDRFSAERLKGVDSTLKIQPAKLEDSAVYLCASTPTGNYGYTFGSGTRLTVV.

This clonotype showed up many times. This sequence joins TRBV28 and TRBJ2-7; 7 nucleotides agree with TRBD1. This CDR3 spans 15 amino acids. Germline V gene sequence: CDR1 MDHEN, CDR2 SYDVKM. Unmatched junction bases numbered 9, after V lost 4 bases and J lost 3 bases. The CDR3 is CASSSMDRKRYEQYF. The CDR3 nucleotides are TGTGCCAGCAGTTCCATGGACAGGAAGCGCTACGAGCAGTACTTC.

This clonotype ranks as medium-sized. V is TRBV28 and J is TRBJ2-2; 11 nucleotides agree with TRBD2. There are 14 residues in the CDR3. The ends lost 6 bases at V and 5 bases at J; junction bases unmatched: 2. Germline-derived CDR1 and CDR2 are MDHEN and SYDVKM. CDR3 nucleotide sequence: TGTGCCAGCAGACTAGCGGGAGAGACCGGGGAGCTGTTTTTT. It encodes CASRLAGETGELFF.

This clonotype was detected ten times or more. V is TRBV2 and J is TRBJ2-1, with TRBD2 matching over 7 bases. V was clipped by 8 bases and J by 4 bases; unmatched bases: 14. There are 16 residues in the CDR3. Looked up from germline, CDR1 is SNHLY and CDR2 is FYNNEI. CDR3: CASALAGAPGYNEQFF. CDR3 coding DNA: TGTGCCAGCGCTTTAGCGGGCGCGCCAGGGTACAATGAGCAGTTCTTC.

This clonotype is labeled as medium-sized. This chain joins TRBV3-1 and TRBJ2-7; the D is unclear. The germline V and J ends were trimmed by 3 bases and 7 bases, with 13 bases remaining between them. CDR1 is LGHDT and CDR2 is YNNKEL in the germline V gene (reference sequence). CDR3 size: 13 residues. The CDR3 DNA reads as TGTGCCAGCAGCCAGGCCCGCAGACGTGAGCAGTACTTC. Its translation: CASSQARRREQYF.

Ten or more counts support this clonotype. The V and J genes are TRBV7-6 and TRBJ2-3; D possibly matches TRBD1 or TRBD2 (5 bases each). The CDR3 has 16 amino acids. Germline V CDR1 and CDR2: SGHVS, FNYEAQ. Trimming took off 5 bases at V and 5 bases at J, with 20 bases between the two ends. DNA of the CDR3: TGTGCCAGCAGCCCCTGGGACGGAAAGAAGGGAGATACGCAGTATTTT. Protein sequence: CASSPWDGKKGDTQYF.

By sample share, this clonotype is medium-sized. The gene calls are TRBV2 and TRBJ2-1, with 9 nucleotides matching TRBD2. CDR3 length: 16 amino acids. V shed 2 bases, J shed 5 bases, and the junction held 7 bases outside the gene matches. The V gene's germline CDR1 is SNHLY and CDR2 FYNNEI. This chain's CDR3 is CASSELLGLAHNEQFF. The CDR3 DNA sequence: TGTGCCAGCAGTGAACTTTTGGGACTAGCCCACAATGAGCAGTTCTTC.

Relative to its sample, this clonotype is medium-sized. The J gene is TRBJ1-1, the V gene TRBV6-5, with 7 bases fitting TRBD1. The length of the CDR3 is 15 residues. The V gene's germline CDR1 is MNHEY and CDR2 SVGAGI. V shed 6 bases and J 8 bases; nucleotides not matched to a gene: 15. The CDR3 is CASRPGTVGRWEAFF. In nucleotides, the CDR3 is TGTGCCAGCAGACCCGGGACAGTGGGTAGATGGGAAGCTTTCTTT.

By share, this clonotype counts as medium-sized. The chain recombines TRBV21-1 with TRBJ2-1. TRBV21-1 is an annotated pseudogene. The CDR3 runs to 16 residues. The CDR3 loop is CASSAIAASSYNEQFF. DNA for the CDR3: TGTGCCAGCAGCGCAATTGCAGCGAGCTCCTACAATGAGCAGTTCTTC.

This clonotype showed up many times. The chain employs TRBV10-3 and TRBJ2-3; TRBD1 agrees at 10 bases. CDR3 length: 16 amino acids. The J segment lost 5 bases and the V segment lost 3 bases, leaving 8 bases of the junction unmatched. Per germline, CDR1 ENHRY and CDR2 SYGVKD. CDR3 nucleotide sequence: TGTGCCATCAGTGACCCCGACAGGGGGCAAGAAGATACGCAGTATTTT. Translated, it gives CAISDPDRGQEDTQYF.

This clonotype is judged medium-sized (0.01 to 0.1%). This rearrangement joins TRBV7-9 to TRBJ2-1; 7 positions match TRBD2. The germline V gene has CDR1 SEHNR and CDR2 FQNEAQ (reference sequence). This CDR3 contains 12 residues. Germline trimming cut 5 bases from V and 10 bases from J; bases unmatched to any gene: 5. CDR3: CASSLLAEEQFF. CDR3 nucleotide sequence: TGTGCCAGCAGCCTCCTAGCGGAAGAGCAGTTCTTC.

This clonotype was seen ten or more times. As DNA, the CDR3 is TGTGCCAGCAGTTACCAACCCGGACTGGCTAGCTACAATGAGCAGTTCTTC. It codes for CASSYQPGLASYNEQFF. V is TRBV6-2 or TRBV6-3 and J is TRBJ2-1; TRBD2 might be the D (5 bases). Looked up from germline, CDR1 is MNHEY and CDR2 is SVGEGT. Trimming cost V 2 bases and J 3 bases, with 17 bases left between them. This CDR3 contains 17 residues.

This clonotype is judged medium-sized. The CDR3 protein is CSASEGQGYTF. CDR3 sequence (DNA): TGCAGTGCTAGTGAGGGTCAAGGCTACACCTTC. This chain connects TRBV20-1 to TRBJ1-2; D uncertain. The V and J ends lost 3 bases and 8 bases respectively, with 10 bases between them. There are 11 residues in the CDR3. Per the germline V gene, CDR1 is DFQATT and CDR2 is SNEGSKA (reference sequence).

The rearrangement links TRBV27 to TRBJ2-7; D uncertain. Per germline, CDR1 MNHEY and CDR2 SMNVEV (reference sequence). V was pared by 2 bases and J by 7 bases, with 15 bases between. The CDR3 loop spans 14 amino acids. CDR3 sequence reads: CASSLLAPIGEQYF. For the CDR3, the DNA is TGTGCCAGCAGTTTACTGGCTCCTATAGGGGAGCAGTACTTC.

The V gene is TRBV7-9, the J gene TRBJ1-1; 8 bases agree with TRBD1. CDR1 and CDR2 from the germline V gene are SEHNR and FQNEAQ (reference sequence). This CDR3 has 15 residues. The J segment lost 6 bases and the V segment lost 2 bases, leaving 8 bases of the junction unmatched. CDR3 region: CASSLLRRGQSEAFF. The CDR3 bases are TGTGCCAGCAGCTTACTCCGCAGGGGGCAATCTGAAGCTTTCTTT.